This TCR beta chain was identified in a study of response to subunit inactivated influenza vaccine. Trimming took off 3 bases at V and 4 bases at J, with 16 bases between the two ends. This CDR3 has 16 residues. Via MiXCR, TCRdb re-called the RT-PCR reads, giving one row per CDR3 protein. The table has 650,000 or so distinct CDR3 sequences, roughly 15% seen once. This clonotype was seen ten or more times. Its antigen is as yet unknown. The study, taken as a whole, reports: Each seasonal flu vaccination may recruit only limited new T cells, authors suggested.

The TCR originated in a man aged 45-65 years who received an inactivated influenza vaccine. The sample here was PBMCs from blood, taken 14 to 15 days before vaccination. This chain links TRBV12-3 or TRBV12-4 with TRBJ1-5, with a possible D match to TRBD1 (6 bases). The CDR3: CASSLRGRGVNQPQHF. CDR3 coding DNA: TGTGCCAGCAGTTTGCGGGGGCGCGGTGTGAATCAGCCCCAGCATTTT.